The 4 T cell receptor beta chains presented below share a single source sample, sequenced in a study of cytomegalovirus exposure and HLA in healthy donors (dated by TCRdb to 2016 to 2017). Library generation was performed with the immunoSEQ multiplex PCR assay. For the multiplex PCR, a mixture combining 60 forward primers for TCR Vbeta segments and 13 reverse primers for TCR Jbeta segments was used. TCRdb stores this immuneACCESS table with in-frame sequences only. Part of the clones is absent; in the studies checked, under half of the shortfall reflects unresolved V genes, and no reason is known for the rest. The sample table contains some 110,000 clones; only one count was recorded for 65% to 85% of them. About 5.7% of the sample comes from the top ten. The sequencing sample was made of PBMCs. Receptors originate from a male donor in good health and CMV-seronegative.

The chain links TRBV7-9 to TRBJ1-3, with a weak D call TRBD1 (5 bases). Trimming shortened V by 4 bases and J by 4 bases, and 11 bases separated the two germline ends. This CDR3 contains 14 residues. Per the germline V gene, CDR1 is SEHNR and CDR2 is FQNEAQ (reference sequence). The DNA for the CDR3 is TGTGCCAGCAGCTCCGGGACTGAGGGAAACACCATATATTTT. Protein: CASSSGTEGNTIYF. The variable domain in full, with the rest retrieved from reference TRBV7-9 and TRBJ1-3, is DTGVSQNPRHKITKRGQNVTFRCDPISEHNRLYWYRQTLGQGPEFLTYFQNEAQLEKSRLLSDRFSAERPKGSFSTLEIQRTEQGDSAMYLCASSSGTEGNTIYFGEGSWLTVV.

The chain has TRBV28 and TRBJ2-5; TRBD2 matches at 9 bases. The CDR3 consists of 16 residues. CDR1 is MDHEN and CDR2 is SYDVKM in the germline V gene. Trimming removed 11 bases from V and 5 bases from J; junction bases left unmatched: 18. CDR3 sequence reads: CAALGAGGPGDETQYF. The CDR3 nucleotides are TGTGCCGCCCTCGGGGCGGGAGGGCCAGGCGACGAGACCCAGTACTTC.

The chain uses TRBV6-1 and TRBJ2-7; the D is unclear. V was cut by 5 bases and J by 2 bases, with 13 bases left in between. Germline lookup yields CDR1 MNHNS and CDR2 SASEGT. This CDR3 is built from 14 residues. CDR3 residues: CASSLKLGPYEQYF. The CDR3 nucleotides are TGTGCCAGCAGTCTTAAACTGGGCCCCTACGAGCAGTACTTC.

This chain uses TRBV7-9 with TRBJ1-1, with D perhaps matching TRBD1 (5 bases). V lost 5 bases and J 2 bases, leaving 12 bases between the germline ends. Germline CDR1 reads SEHNR; CDR2 reads FQNEAQ (reference sequence). This CDR3 is 14 amino acids long. Here the CDR3 DNA reads TGTGCCAGCAGCATCGGGGGACCAAACACTGAAGCTTTCTTT. Translating gives CASSIGGPNTEAFF.